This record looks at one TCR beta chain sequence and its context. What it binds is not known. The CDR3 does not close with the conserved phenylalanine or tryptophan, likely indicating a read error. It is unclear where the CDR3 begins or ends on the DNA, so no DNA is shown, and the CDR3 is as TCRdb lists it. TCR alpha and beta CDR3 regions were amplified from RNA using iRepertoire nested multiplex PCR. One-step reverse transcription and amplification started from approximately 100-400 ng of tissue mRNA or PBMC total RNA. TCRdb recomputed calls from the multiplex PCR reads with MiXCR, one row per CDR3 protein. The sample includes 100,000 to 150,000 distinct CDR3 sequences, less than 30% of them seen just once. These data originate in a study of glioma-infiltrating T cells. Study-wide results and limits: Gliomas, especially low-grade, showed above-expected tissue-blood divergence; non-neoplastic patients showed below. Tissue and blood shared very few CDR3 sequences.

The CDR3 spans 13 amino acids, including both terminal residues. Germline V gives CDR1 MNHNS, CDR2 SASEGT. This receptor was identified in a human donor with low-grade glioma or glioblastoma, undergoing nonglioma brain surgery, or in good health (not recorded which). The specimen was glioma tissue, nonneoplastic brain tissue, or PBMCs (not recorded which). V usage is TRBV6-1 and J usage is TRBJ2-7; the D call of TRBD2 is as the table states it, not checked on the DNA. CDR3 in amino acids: CASRLAGTYEEYL.